This TCR beta chain originates from a study of blood T cell repertoires in COVID-19. Across the study: There were acute and convalescent COVID-19 samples, and they came from the United States, Italy and Spain. Sources were T cells, B-cell-depleted T cells, or PBMCs; the material itself was cDNA or gDNA.

Original data processing: Reference gene primers were amplified, and this amplification served to estimate nucleated cell counts. The data were produced by immunoSEQ multiplex PCR, yet TCRdb's version contains in-frame clones alone and is incomplete. D and trimming were read from the DNA, whereas the V and J calls and clone size are those reported in that table. The sample includes hundreds of thousands of clones, roughly nine tenths of them seen just once. The CDR3 is 14 amino acids. V lost 5 bases and J lost 3, with 12 bases in between. CDR1 is ENHRY and CDR2 is SYGVKD in the germline V gene. The rearrangement uses TRBV10-3 and TRBJ2-3, with D perhaps TRBD1 (6 bases). The clonotype comes from a man between 60 and 75 years old who had recovered from COVID-19. Sequencing was done on a sample of peripheral blood. CDR3 coding DNA: TGTGCCATCAGTCAAGGGGGTAGTACAGATACGCAGTATTTT. Its protein product is CAISQGGSTDTQYF.